A single sample gave rise to the 20 T cell receptor beta chains below, sequenced in a study of T-cell reconstitution after alpha-beta-depleted transplantation in children (TCRdb year 2016). The library was generated by PCR. The sample was run on an Illumina HiSeq 2500. TCR library preparation used molecular barcoding, with unique molecular identifiers applied to normalize quantification of the TCRbeta repertoire. TCRdb trimmed the raw reads at Q25, called clones with MiXCR and kept productive beta chains. For every CDR3 protein sequence, its rows merge into one entry that carries the most common genes and DNA. The sample data list some 550,000 distinct CDR3 sequences, and under 30% of these were observed just once. In total, the top ten clones hold 13% to 15% of the sample. The meaning of the sample's treatment or condition label: allogeneic hematopoietic cell transplantation with graft depleted of TCRalphabeta T cells and CD19 B cells.

Sequenced material: PBMCs, mostly from graft donor cells, taken 360 days after TCRalphabeta/CD19-depleted stem cell transplant. The receptors derive from a boy in the first two years of life who had a stem cell transplant for acute myeloid leukemia, so the T cells may come from the graft donor.

This clonotype was found a few times. The genes are TRBV9 and TRBJ2-3, with 9 bases that match TRBD1. Germline CDR1 and CDR2: SGDLS and YYNGEE. V was pared by 3 bases and J by 2 bases, with 13 bases of the junction left unmatched. This CDR3 spans 18 amino acids. The CDR3 region has the DNA TGTGCCAGCAGCGGGGCCTGGACAGGGGTTGAGTTCACAGATACGCAGTATTTT. It yields the protein CASSGAWTGVEFTDTQYF.

This clonotype has a count of ten or more. The chain carries TRBV7-2 and TRBJ2-3; no clear D. Trimming took 1 base from V and 4 from J, leaving 3 bases between them. This CDR3 has 12 residues. Germline-derived CDR1 and CDR2 are SGHTA and FQGNSA. CDR3 residues: CASSLEPDTQYF. The CDR3 DNA reads as TGTGCCAGCAGCTTAGAACCAGATACGCAGTATTTT.

This clonotype was detected only a few times. The V gene is TRBV20-1, the J gene TRBJ2-3; 9 bases match TRBD1. CDR1 is DFQATT, CDR2 SNEGSKA, per germline (reference sequence). The CDR3 length is 13 residues. The CDR3 bases are TGCAGGGCCGGGACAGGGTACACAGATACGCAGTATTTT. This encodes CRAGTGYTDTQYF.

The genes are TRBV28 and TRBJ1-5, with TRBD1 matching 7 bases. Germline CDR1 is MDHEN and CDR2 is SYDVKM. The trim removed 6 bases at V and 3 bases at J, leaving 17 bases unmatched. The CDR3 is made up of 18 amino acids. The CDR3 loop reads CASRPQGSPRGPNQPQHF. The DNA of the CDR3 is TGTGCCAGCAGGCCACAGGGGTCACCGCGTGGACCCAATCAGCCCCAGCATTTT.

CDR3 loop: CASSFSRGTRSPNEQFF. The CDR3 bases are TGTGCCAGCAGCTTCAGCCGCGGGACTAGATCCCCCAATGAGCAGTTCTTC. This rearrangement joins TRBV11-1 to TRBJ2-1; 8 bases agree with TRBD2. The germline V gene has CDR1 SGHAT and CDR2 FQDESV (reference sequence). V was pared by 3 bases and J by 6 bases, with 13 bases of the junction left unmatched. The CDR3 runs to 17 residues.

The chain recombines TRBV3-1 with TRBJ2-3; weak D call: TRBD1 (6 bases). Germline assignment: CDR1 LGHDT and CDR2 YNNKEL (reference sequence). The CDR3 consists of 18 residues. V dropped 0 bases and J dropped 2 bases, with 18 bases sitting between them. As DNA, the CDR3 is TGTGCCAGCAGCCAAGAAGCCCCCTCAGGGGTCCCCACAGATACGCAGTATTTT. This gives the protein CASSQEAPSGVPTDTQYF.

The chain links TRBV28 to TRBJ2-3, with 8 nucleotides matching TRBD2. This CDR3 has 15 residues. Per the germline V gene, CDR1 is MDHEN and CDR2 is SYDVKM. V gave up 7 bases and J gave up 5 bases; unmatched junction bases: 11. In DNA, the CDR3 is TGTGCCAGCACCACGATTCGGGGGGGACGAGATACGCAGTATTTT. It encodes CASTTIRGGRDTQYF.

This clonotype was picked up a small number of times. The chain is built from TRBV6-1 and TRBJ2-1, with 11 bases fitting TRBD2. The trim removed 5 bases at V and 8 bases at J, leaving 8 bases unmatched. This CDR3 spans 15 amino acids. The V gene's germline CDR1 is MNHNS and CDR2 SASEGT. The DNA of the CDR3 is TGTGCCAGCAGTCTTACTAGCGGGGGTCATGATGAGCAGTTCTTC. Protein sequence: CASSLTSGGHDEQFF.

This clonotype was detected only once. The genes are TRBV27 and TRBJ2-1; D is perhaps TRBD1 (6 bases). Germline V gene sequence: CDR1 MNHEY, CDR2 SMNVEV (reference sequence). This CDR3 has 11 amino acids. CDR3 loop: CGSGAYNEQFF. The DNA of the CDR3 is TGTGGATCAGGGGCCTACAATGAGCAGTTCTTC.

With regard to this clonotype: The junction and the germline gene differ at one end; a read error may be behind it. The chain uses TRBV20-1 and TRBJ1-5, with TRBD1 matching over 7 bases. The germline CDR1 and CDR2 sequences are DFQATT and SNEGSKA (reference sequence). This CDR3 region has 17 residues. In DNA form, the CDR3 reads TGCAGTGCTAGAGATGGTAGGGGACAGAGAGTTAATCAGCCCCGGCATTTT. Amino acids: CSARDGRGQRVNQPRHF.

The V gene is TRBV24-1, the J gene TRBJ2-3, with TRBD1 as a possible D gene (6 bases). Trimming removed 12 bases from V and 1 base from J, with 13 bases in between. Germline CDR1 reads KGHDR; CDR2 reads SFDVKD. The CDR3 runs 13 residues. CDR3 protein: CAVRAGGTDTQYF. The CDR3 DNA follows: TGTGCCGTCCGGGCAGGGGGCACAGATACGCAGTATTTT.

The V and J genes are TRBV5-1 and TRBJ1-2, with no clear D. This CDR3 comprises 13 residues. Germline V CDR1 and CDR2: SGHRS, YFSETQ. Deletions cut 4 bases from V and 5 bases from J, with 12 bases between. CDR3 bases: TGCGCCAGCAGCCCCCGGACGGATTATGGCTACACCTTC. It yields the protein CASSPRTDYGYTF. The full variable domain, rest sourced from reference TRBV5-1 and TRBJ1-2, is KAGVTQTPRYLIKTRGQQVTLSCSPISGHRSVSWYQQTPGQGLQFLFEYFSETQRNKGNFPGRFSGRQFSNSRSEMNVSTLELGDSALYLCASSPRTDYGYTFGSGTRLTVV.

In this sample, this clonotype turned up many times. The V and J genes are TRBV9 and TRBJ2-2; tentative D call: TRBD2 (6 bases). Germline V gene sequence: CDR1 SGDLS, CDR2 YYNGEE. V was clipped by 3 bases and J by 6 bases, with 12 bases between them. This CDR3 has 14 residues. The CDR3 sequence is CASSAAGPPGELFF. The DNA of the CDR3 is TGTGCCAGCAGCGCGGCGGGGCCCCCCGGGGAGCTGTTTTTT.

The chain uses TRBV6-1 and TRBJ1-1; D call uncertain. The CDR3 sequence is 14 residues long. Germline CDR1 is MNHNS and CDR2 is SASEGT. The V gene lost 7 bases and the J gene lost 3 bases, with 15 bases spanning the gap. The CDR3 region is CASTLAAGDTEAFF. DNA for the CDR3: TGTGCCAGCACTCTAGCTGCGGGAGACACTGAAGCTTTCTTT.

This clonotype showed up just a few times. The gene calls are TRBV12-3 or TRBV12-4 and TRBJ1-5; D ambiguous. Trimming shortened V by 2 bases and J by 0 bases, and 11 bases separated the two germline ends. The CDR3 is made up of 16 amino acids. The CDR3 sequence: CASSLRAVYSNQPQHF. The CDR3 coding sequence is TGTGCCAGCAGTTTAAGGGCCGTCTATAGCAATCAGCCCCAGCATTTT.

The DNA for the CDR3 is TGTGCCAGCAGTCGGAAGTACGAGCAGTACTTC. This codes for CASSRKYEQYF. This chain joins TRBV6-2 or TRBV6-3 and TRBJ2-7; the D is unclear. Germline loops: CDR1 MNHEY, CDR2 SVGEGT. CDR3 length equals 11 residues. The germline V and J ends were trimmed by 5 bases and 4 bases, with 6 bases remaining between them.

For this clonotype: Germline and junction disagree at one end, which may indicate a read error. The rearrangement links TRBV4-1 to TRBJ2-3; D gene uncertain. CDR1 is MGHRA and CDR2 is YSYEKL in the germline V gene. The CDR3 runs 12 residues. The CDR3 protein is CASSQDLRTPYF. Written as DNA, the CDR3 is TGCGCCAGCAGCCAAGATCTTAGGACGCCGTATTTT.

This clonotype was seen a few times. The rearrangement uses TRBV5-5 and TRBJ1-1, with D possibly matching TRBD1 (6 bases). CDR1 SGHKS and CDR2 YYEKEE come from the germline V gene (reference sequence). V gave up 7 bases and J gave up 0 bases, with 13 bases separating them. CDR3 length: 14 amino acids. In nucleotides, the CDR3 is TGTGCCAGCGAGTATGGGACACTGAACACTGAAGCTTTCTTT. Residues: CASEYGTLNTEAFF.

This rearrangement joins TRBV7-9 to TRBJ1-4; weak D call: TRBD1 (5 bases). CDR3 length: 14 amino acids. V was pared by 5 bases and J by 7 bases, with 14 bases between. CDR1 is SEHNR, CDR2 FQNEAQ, per germline (reference sequence). The CDR3, as DNA: TGTGCCAGCAGCCCTGAGGGACGGGTTGAAAAACTGTTTTTT. Its translation: CASSPEGRVEKLFF.

This clonotype was observed a handful of times. The chain combines TRBV12-3 or TRBV12-4 with TRBJ2-3, with TRBD2 matching 8 bases. CDR3 length: 16 residues. With V trimmed by 6 bases and J by 0 bases, 8 bases remained unmatched. The CDR3 reads CASRSLQRGSTDTQYF. Here the CDR3 DNA reads TGTGCCAGCAGGAGTTTACAGCGGGGGAGCACAGATACGCAGTATTTT.